This T cell receptor (beta chain) was observed in a study of response to subunit inactivated influenza vaccine. Per the germline V gene, CDR1 is MNHGY and CDR2 is SVAAGI. The CDR3 is 13 amino acids. J was trimmed by 6 bases and V by 9 bases; bases with no gene match: 9. TCRdb fed the RT-PCR reads into MiXCR, producing one record per CDR3 protein. The sample yields over 400,000 distinct CDR3 sequences, approximately 11% seen once. The receptor comes from a man aged 45-60 years who received an inactivated influenza vaccine. This chain links TRBV6-9 with TRBJ2-7; 9 bases are shared with TRBD2. The sample was PBMCs from blood, taken more than 35 days after vaccination. For the CDR3, the DNA is TGTGCCAGGGATAGCGGGAGACTTTCCGAGCAGTACTTC. Translated, it gives CARDSGRLSEQYF.